Each of the 29 T cell receptor beta chains below was sequenced from the same sample in a study of T cell clonotyping in hematopoietic cell transplantation. Here immunoSEQ multiplex PCR was the method, and the copy in TCRdb shows in-frame clones only, minus some. The sample lists about 36,000 clones; 88% were seen once. Sequenced sample: peripheral blood mononuclear cells. The source is a woman aged 40 to 49 in good health. Some clones in this sample may be carry-over from other donors' samples.

The V and J genes are TRBV18 and TRBJ1-2; a weak D match, TRBD1 (5 bases). V dropped 6 bases and J dropped 8 bases, with 16 bases sitting between them. Germline lookup yields CDR1 KGHSH and CDR2 LQKENI. This CDR3 is built from 13 residues. The CDR3 protein is CASSPPEGRGYTF. Written as DNA, the CDR3 is TGTGCCAGCTCCCCCCCCGAGGGGCGCGGCTACACCTTC.

The gene calls are TRBV28 and TRBJ2-6; D call uncertain. Trimming took 6 bases from V and 1 from J, leaving 10 bases between them. The germline V gene has CDR1 MDHEN and CDR2 SYDVKM. The CDR3 sequence is 15 residues long. CDR3 in DNA: TGTGCCAGCAGCTCCCCGGTGTCTGGGGCCAACGTCCTGACTTTC. Translating it yields CASSSPVSGANVLTF.

V usage is TRBV11-1 and J usage is TRBJ2-7; TRBD1 agrees at 8 bases. Trimming took 5 bases from V and 0 from J; bases not matched to a gene: 18. The CDR3 has 19 amino acids. In germline, CDR1 is SGHAT, CDR2 FQDESV (reference sequence). Here the CDR3 reads CASSRPSGGDLFLSYEQYF. Written as DNA, the CDR3 is TGTGCCAGCAGCCGTCCCTCAGGGGGCGATCTATTCCTCTCCTACGAGCAGTACTTC.

The V gene is TRBV2, the J gene TRBJ2-5, with D unclear. Germline V gene data show CDR1 as SNHLY and CDR2 as FYNNEI. CDR3 length equals 13 residues. Deletions cut 4 bases from V and 2 bases from J, with 8 bases between. This CDR3 is CASSVHEQETQYF. The CDR3 DNA reads as TGTGCCAGCAGTGTCCACGAGCAAGAGACCCAGTACTTC. Full variable domain (rest looked up from reference TRBV2 and TRBJ2-5): EPEVTQTPSHQVTQMGQEVILRCVPISNHLYFYWYRQILGQKVEFLVSFYNNEISEKSEIFDDQFSVERPDGSNFTLKIRSTKLEDSAMYFCASSVHEQETQYFGPGTRLLVL.

This rearrangement joins TRBV9 to TRBJ1-2; 7 nucleotides line up with TRBD1. V trimming: 0 bases; J trimming: 3 bases; junction bases outside the gene matches: 5. CDR1 is SGDLS and CDR2 is YYNGEE in the germline V gene. The CDR3 sequence is 15 residues long. CDR3 region: CASSVATGEDYGYTF. In nucleotides, the CDR3 is TGTGCCAGCAGCGTAGCTACAGGGGAGGACTATGGCTACACCTTC.

This clone was found once. This chain uses TRBV7-2 with TRBJ1-2; D gene unclear. This CDR3 is 15 amino acids long. Germline V lookup: CDR1 SGHTA, CDR2 FQGNSA. Trimming removed 1 base at V and 3 bases at J, with 12 bases between. This CDR3 is CASSLGPNRDYGYTF. The DNA for the CDR3 is TGTGCCAGCAGCTTAGGCCCCAACAGAGACTATGGCTACACCTTC.

The rearrangement joins TRBV20-1 to TRBJ2-7; D unresolved. The CDR3 is 11 residues long. The ends were cut back, 3 bases at V and 6 bases at J, with 9 bases in the middle. CDR1 DFQATT and CDR2 SNEGSKA come from the germline V gene (reference sequence). CDR3 loop: CSASSRIEQYF. As DNA, the CDR3 is TGCAGTGCTAGTTCCCGTATCGAGCAGTACTTC.

The rearrangement uses TRBV5-1 and TRBJ2-3; 9 bases are shared with TRBD1. Germline values: CDR1 SGHRS, CDR2 YFSETQ. The CDR3 consists of 14 residues. The junction had 3 bases not matched to a gene; V was cut back by 4 bases and J by 3 bases. The CDR3 protein is CASSLDRGTDTQYF. The DNA of the CDR3 is TGCGCCAGCAGCCTCGACAGGGGGACAGATACGCAGTATTTT.

The rearrangement uses TRBV28 and TRBJ1-4, with 8 bases fitting TRBD1. The ends lost 7 bases at V and 8 bases at J; junction bases unmatched: 3. Germline loops: CDR1 MDHEN, CDR2 SYDVKM. The CDR3 loop spans 12 amino acids. The CDR3 sequence: CASNYRGEKLFF. CDR3 bases: TGTGCCAGCAACTACAGGGGGGAAAAACTGTTTTTT.

The chain couples TRBV27 to TRBJ2-1; 7 bases map to TRBD2. Germline CDR1 reads MNHEY; CDR2 reads SMNVEV (reference sequence). The length of the CDR3 is 13 residues. V shed 6 bases, J shed 10 bases, and the junction held 9 bases outside the gene matches. CDR3 bases: TGTGCCAGCAGCCCCCCCCTAGCGGAAGAGCAGTTCTTC. It encodes CASSPPLAEEQFF.

V usage is TRBV6-5 and J usage is TRBJ2-5, with D hard to call. Germline CDR1 and CDR2: MNHEY and SVGAGI. The V end was cut by 6 bases, the J end by 1 base, with 3 bases between. The length of the CDR3 is 11 residues. The CDR3 DNA sequence: TGTGCCAGCAGGGGCCAAGAGACCCAGTACTTC. Protein product: CASRGQETQYF.

J is TRBJ2-1 and V is TRBV11-2; D may correspond to TRBD1 or TRBD2 (5 bases each). Germline V gene lookup returns CDR1 SGHAT and CDR2 FQNNGV. Trimming took 3 bases from V and 9 from J, leaving 15 bases between them. This CDR3 comprises 14 residues. The CDR3 region has the DNA TGTGCCAGCAGCTTGACTACCTGGACAAGTGAGCAGTTCTTC. As protein: CASSLTTWTSEQFF. The variable domain in full, completed from reference TRBV11-2 and TRBJ2-1, reads EAGVAQSPRYKIIEKRQSVAFWCNPISGHATLYWYQQILGQGPKLLIQFQNNGVVDDSQLPKDRFSAERLKGVDSTLKIQPAKLEDSAVYLCASSLTTWTSEQFFGPGTRLTVL.

The chain links TRBV30 to TRBJ1-1; no clear D gene. Trimming stripped 8 bases from V and 1 base from J, with 8 bases between. CDR3 length equals 11 residues. Per the germline V gene, CDR1 is GTSNPN and CDR2 is SVGIG (reference sequence). CDR3 in amino acids: CALERNTEAFF. The CDR3 DNA reads TGTGCCCTGGAGAGGAACACTGAAGCTTTCTTT.

The chain joins TRBV7-8 to TRBJ1-5; D gene unclear. There are 15 residues in the CDR3. Germline V gene sequence: CDR1 SGHVS, CDR2 FQNEAQ. V gave up 5 bases and J gave up 1 base, with 12 bases separating them. The CDR3 region is CASSPLGRSNQPQHF. For the CDR3, the DNA is TGTGCCAGCAGCCCTCTGGGCCGGAGCAATCAGCCCCAGCATTTT. Using reference TRBV7-8 and TRBJ1-5 for the parts outside the CDR3, the full variable domain is GAGVSQSPRYKVAKRGQDVALRCDPISGHVSLFWYQQALGQGPEFLTYFQNEAQLDKSGLPSDRFFAERPEGSVSTLKIQRTQQEDSAVYLCASSPLGRSNQPQHFGDGTRLSIL.

This clone occurred once. V and J are TRBV11-3 and TRBJ2-2; D gene ambiguous. This CDR3 region has 14 residues. Per germline, CDR1 SGHNT and CDR2 YENEEA. V lost 5 bases to trimming and J lost 0 bases, with 7 bases between them. CDR3 amino acids: CASSEDPNTGELFF. For the CDR3, the DNA is TGTGCCAGCAGCGAGGATCCGAACACCGGGGAGCTGTTTTTT.

CDR3 DNA: TGTGCCAGCAGTTTATCCCCCGGGGAAACTGAAGCTTTCTTT. Encoded protein: CASSLSPGETEAFF. The rearrangement uses TRBV28 and TRBJ1-1; D is unresolved. CDR3 size: 14 residues. The ends were cut back, 1 base at V and 5 bases at J, with 11 bases in the middle. CDR1 MDHEN and CDR2 SYDVKM come from the germline V gene.

Only one count was recorded for this clone. The genes are TRBV9 and TRBJ1-5, with 7 bases lining up with TRBD1. Trimming cost V 3 bases and J 6 bases; bases outside gene matches: 3. Germline loops: CDR1 SGDLS, CDR2 YYNGEE. This CDR3 spans 13 amino acids. This CDR3 is CASSETGSQPQHF. CDR3 DNA sequence: TGTGCCAGCAGCGAGACAGGGAGTCAGCCCCAGCATTTT.

The gene calls are TRBV28 and TRBJ2-2, with 9 positions matching TRBD1. Germline V gene data show CDR1 as MDHEN and CDR2 as SYDVKM. With V trimmed by 6 bases and J by 2 bases, 4 bases remained unmatched. The CDR3 is 15 amino acids. CDR3 sequence: CASRPTGGNTGELFF. Here the CDR3 DNA reads TGTGCCAGCAGGCCCACAGGGGGCAACACCGGGGAGCTGTTTTTT.

The chain has TRBV7-8 and TRBJ2-7; D might be TRBD2 (7 bases). The CDR3 is 17 residues long. Germline V gene data show CDR1 as SGHVS and CDR2 as FQNEAQ. V lost 2 bases and J 0 bases, leaving 17 bases between the germline ends. CDR3 nucleotides: TGTGCCAGCAGCTTAACCCCACGGGGGGCGAGCTCCTACGAGCAGTACTTC. Translated: CASSLTPRGASSYEQYF.

The genes are TRBV7-3 and TRBJ1-5; D not certain. The CDR3 covers 13 residues. Germline V gene lookup returns CDR1 SGHTA and CDR2 FQGTGA. V dropped 1 base and J dropped 9 bases, with 10 bases sitting between them. The CDR3 sequence is CASSLSAQGPQHF. The DNA of the CDR3 is TGTGCCAGCAGCTTAAGCGCCCAAGGGCCCCAGCATTTT.

The chain combines TRBV27 with TRBJ2-7; TRBD2 matches 11 bases. The CDR3 is 14 amino acids. The V gene's germline CDR1 is MNHEY and CDR2 SMNVEV (reference sequence). V was clipped by 5 bases and J by 3 bases; unmatched bases: 3. The DNA of the CDR3 is TGTGCCAGCAGTCCCGGGACTAGCGGCTACGAGCAGTACTTC. It specifies CASSPGTSGYEQYF.

The chain has TRBV7-9 and TRBJ1-2, with a possible D match to TRBD1 (6 bases). The CDR3 has 11 amino acids. Germline V gene sequence: CDR1 SEHNR, CDR2 FQNEAQ (reference sequence). Trimming removed 3 bases from V and 10 bases from J, with 9 bases in between. The CDR3 loop is CASSLDSLYTF. The CDR3 coding sequence is TGTGCCAGCAGCTTGGACAGCCTCTACACCTTC.

This clone was seen just once. V and J are TRBV30 and TRBJ2-7; 7 nucleotides agree with TRBD2. The CDR3 runs 13 residues. The V and J ends lost 4 bases and 3 bases, in that order; junction bases with no gene match: 6. Germline CDR1 and CDR2: GTSNPN and SVGIG (reference sequence). The CDR3: CAWKLGGGYEQYF. The CDR3 bases are TGTGCCTGGAAGTTGGGCGGGGGCTACGAGCAGTACTTC.

The chain combines TRBV5-8 with TRBJ2-7, with TRBD1 matching 9 bases. Trimming cost V 5 bases and J 3 bases; bases outside gene matches: 3. Germline V gene lookup returns CDR1 SGHTS and CDR2 YDEGEE. The CDR3 sequence is 13 residues long. The CDR3 coding sequence is TGTGCCAGCAGGCTGACAGGGGGCTACGAGCAGTACTTC. Translation: CASRLTGGYEQYF.

The CDR3 spells CSGAVGRMNTEAFF. In DNA, the CDR3 is TGCAGCGGCGCCGTAGGACGGATGAACACTGAAGCTTTCTTT. The chain joins TRBV29-1 to TRBJ1-1; D not certain. CDR3 size: 14 residues. V was cut by 7 bases and J by 0 bases, with 15 bases left in between. Looked up from germline, CDR1 is SQVTM and CDR2 is ANQGSEA.

V is TRBV7-9 and J is TRBJ1-5; D is possibly TRBD1 (5 bases). The ends were cut back, 5 bases at V and 6 bases at J, with 17 bases in the middle. From germline, CDR1 is SEHNR and CDR2 FQNEAQ (reference sequence). The CDR3 covers 15 residues. The CDR3, as DNA: TGTGCCAGCAGCCCCGAGTACAGGAACATTCAGCCCCAGCATTTT. This gives the protein CASSPEYRNIQPQHF.

This CDR3 reads CASSISPRNTEAFF. CDR3 DNA: TGTGCCAGTAGTATAAGTCCCCGCAACACTGAAGCTTTCTTT. This chain joins TRBV19 and TRBJ1-1; D is ambiguous. V lost 2 bases and J lost 2, with 9 bases in between. Germline V gene data show CDR1 as LNHDA and CDR2 as SQIVND (reference sequence). The CDR3 runs to 14 residues.

The V and J genes are TRBV7-9 and TRBJ2-3; D perhaps matches TRBD2 (5 bases). V was pared by 7 bases and J by 2 bases, with 13 bases between. There are 14 residues in the CDR3. From germline, CDR1 is SEHNR and CDR2 FQNEAQ (reference sequence). CDR3 loop: CASTEAESTDTQYF. CDR3 DNA: TGTGCCAGCACCGAAGCGGAATCCACAGATACGCAGTATTTT.

The chain employs TRBV11-2 and TRBJ2-7, with D unresolved. V was shortened by 7 bases and J by 6 bases, with 16 bases between the two germline ends. Germline values: CDR1 SGHAT, CDR2 FQNNGV. The CDR3 has 13 amino acids. The DNA for the CDR3 is TGTGCCAGCACGCCCGCCGGTGTGGGCGAGCAGTACTTC. It codes for CASTPAGVGEQYF.